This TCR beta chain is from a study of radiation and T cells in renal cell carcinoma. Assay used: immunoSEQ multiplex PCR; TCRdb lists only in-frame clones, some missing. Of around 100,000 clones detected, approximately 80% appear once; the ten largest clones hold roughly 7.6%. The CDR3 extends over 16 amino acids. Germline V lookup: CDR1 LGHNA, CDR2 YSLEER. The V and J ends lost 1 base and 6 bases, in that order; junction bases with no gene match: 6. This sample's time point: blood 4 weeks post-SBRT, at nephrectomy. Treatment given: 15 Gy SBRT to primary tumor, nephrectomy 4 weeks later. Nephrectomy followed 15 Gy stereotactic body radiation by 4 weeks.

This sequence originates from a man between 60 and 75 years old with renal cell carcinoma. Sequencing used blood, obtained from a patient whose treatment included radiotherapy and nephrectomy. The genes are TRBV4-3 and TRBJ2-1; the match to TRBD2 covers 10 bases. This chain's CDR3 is CASSQAALAGSNEQFF. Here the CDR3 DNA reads TGCGCCAGCAGCCAAGCCGCACTAGCGGGGAGCAATGAGCAGTTCTTC.